Below, one T cell receptor beta chain is given with its context. Its antigen is still unknown. Data came from immunoSEQ multiplex PCR; TCRdb stores just in-frame clones and leaves some out. The data show tens of thousands of clones, approximately 74% seen once. Looked up from germline, CDR1 is MDHEN and CDR2 is SYDVKM. The V and J ends lost 6 bases and 2 bases, in that order; junction bases with no gene match: 8. There are 16 residues in the CDR3. The data were taken from a study of STAT5B mutations in CD4+ large granular lymphocyte leukemia. Overall study results and limits: Approximately 25% of private leukemic clonotypes occurred rarely in other patients' non-leukemic repertoires. CD4-sorted patient repertoires seemed more clonal than healthy CD4+ repertoires.

The sequence was collected from a human donor in good health. Sequenced input: CD4+ T cells from blood buffy coats. This chain links TRBV28 with TRBJ1-5, with 9 positions matching TRBD1. CDR3 residues: CASRNRGLAGNQPQHF. CDR3 sequence (DNA): TGTGCCAGCAGAAACAGGGGGCTGGCGGGCAATCAGCCCCAGCATTTT.